The source of this TCR beta chain is a study of OX40 agonist ivuxolimab in advanced cancers. For the study in its entirety: Ivuxolimab was an agonistic, fully human IgG2 monoclonal antibody directed against OX40 (CD134), a costimulatory receptor. Intravenous ivuxolimab was administered to patients every 2 weeks at six dose levels: 0.01, 0.1, 0.3, 1.5, 3 and 10 mg/kg. Of the approximately 53 patients in dose escalation, 19 had hepatocellular carcinoma, some 15 had melanoma, 9 had renal cell carcinoma and 9 had head and neck cancer. A male proportion of roughly 80% and a mean age of 60 years, ranging from 23 to 79, were recorded for the dose-escalation cohort. Prior anti-PD-1, anti-PD-L1 or anti-CTLA-4 therapy was permitted, and approximately 39% of dose-escalation patients had received checkpoint inhibitors. Partial responses were achieved by three dose-escalation patients, of whom one had hepatocellular carcinoma and two had cutaneous melanoma. The purpose of peripheral TCRbeta sequencing was to test whether ivuxolimab changed TCR sequence diversity and led to clonal T-cell expansion. The monotherapy dose-escalation portion (N ≈ 52 patients) of the phase I ivuxolimab trial is reported in the paper.

Study-wide conclusions, independent of this receptor: Partial responders in the 0.1-3.0 mg/kg groups had among the lowest normalized peripheral clonal expansion, especially among CD8+ T cells. Low levels of normalized T-cell clonal expansion were also shown by some nonresponding patients. The antigen specificity of the peripheral T cells that underwent clonal expansion was not determined. Clonal expansion of both CD4+ and CD8+ blood T cells was observed from baseline to week 6 at doses 0.1 to 3.0 mg/kg. On average, CD8+ T cells showed more expanded clones than CD4+ T cells after ivuxolimab.

For sequencing of the TCRbeta CDR3 region, genomic DNA was extracted from the sorted cells. The immunoSEQ Assay was used for sequencing of TCRbeta CDR3 regions. The source is immuneACCESS, and TCRdb retained only in-frame sequences with V and J called. Part of the clones is not carried over; for the studies checked, unresolved V genes explain less than half of this, and the remainder is unexplained. Recorded for this sample are some 80,000 clones; about 85% of them occurred a single time. Less than 0.75% of the sample lies in the top ten. CDR1 and CDR2, looked up from the germline V gene, are SGHTA and FQGNSA. Including cysteine and phenylalanine, the CDR3 has 14 amino acids. This entry keeps only the CDR3 DNA: 42 bases, framed from base 1. V is clipped by 1 base and J by 7 bases, and the sequence between their germline boundaries is 10 bases long. Patients with a history of autoimmune disease or receiving systemic immunosuppression were excluded from the trial. In every dose cohort, peripheral blood was drawn for TCR sequencing at baseline, cycle 4 day 1, and cycle 7 day 1. Samples were obtained from an open-label, multicenter, first-in-human phase I dose-escalation trial of ivuxolimab. The trial enrolled adults with locally advanced or metastatic head and neck squamous cell, hepatocellular, melanoma or renal cell carcinoma. Before TCR sequencing, CD4+ and CD8+ T cells were separately sorted from peripheral blood.

Comments on this clone: Its antigen is not yet known. Base qualities are not at hand, and no much larger clone is one base apart.

Sequences were derived from CD4+ or CD8+ T cells sorted from blood, sampled in a trial of the OX40 agonist ivuxolimab. The origin of this receptor is an adult with an advanced solid tumor such as melanoma, head and neck, liver or kidney cancer. The chain is made from TRBV7-2 and TRBJ2-2, with TRBD1 as a weak D call on 6 bases. The sequence in DNA is TGTGCCAGCAGCTTAGGGGGGCCTAGCGGGGAGCTGTTTTTT. Its coded protein is CASSLGGPSGELFF.